This TCR beta chain was sequenced for a study of cytomegalovirus exposure and HLA in healthy donors. The study's findings and limits: Sequences of the TCR beta chain were said to predict the HLA-A and HLA-B alleles of most subjects accurately. A list of approximately 150 TCR beta chains associated with cytomegalovirus was given.

A word on this clone: The antigen is undetermined.

A multiplex PCR was run with 60 Vbeta primers and 13 Jbeta primers. Repertoires were generated with immunoSEQ multiplex PCR, while TCRdb's copy carries only in-frame clones and drops some. The profile shows under 250,000 clones, around 73% of them singletons. Germline trimming cut 4 bases from V and 1 base from J; bases unmatched to any gene: 4. There are 15 residues in the CDR3. The germline V gene encodes CDR1 KGHSH and CDR2 LQKENI. The chain joins TRBV18 to TRBJ2-5, with 9 bases fitting TRBD2. Sequences were obtained from PBMCs. This TCR came from a male donor in good health and CMV-seronegative. CDR3 DNA: TGTGCCAGCTCACAGCGGGAGGCTGTCCAAGAGACCCAGTACTTC. Protein: CASSQREAVQETQYF. The full variable domain, rest sourced from reference TRBV18 and TRBJ2-5, is NAGVMQNPRHLVRRRGQEARLRCSPMKGHSHVYWYRQLPEEGLKFMVYLQKENIIDESGMPKERFSAEFPKEGPSILRIQQVVRGDSAAYFCASSQREAVQETQYFGPGTRLLVL.